Below are 27 T cell receptor beta chains sequenced from a single sample in a study of blood T cell repertoires in COVID-19. Generated by immunoSEQ multiplex PCR, the TCRdb table keeps only in-frame clones and is missing some. Of over 200,000 clones in the sample, over 65% were seen once. What was sequenced was peripheral blood. The receptors were sampled from a woman in her 70s with active or convalescent COVID-19.

The chain joins TRBV4-2 to TRBJ2-1, with 11 bases that match TRBD2. The CDR3 runs 18 residues. Trimming removed 4 bases from V and 10 bases from J; junction bases left unmatched: 18. Germline V gene sequence: CDR1 LGHNA, CDR2 YNFKEQ. CDR3 protein: CASSPLAVGGLAGREQFF. As DNA, the CDR3 is TGTGCCAGCAGCCCCCTCGCGGTAGGTGGACTAGCGGGTCGAGAGCAGTTCTTC.

In this sample, this clone turned up a few times. The chain has TRBV28 and TRBJ1-1, with 8 positions matching TRBD1. Germline CDR1 is MDHEN and CDR2 is SYDVKM. The CDR3 sequence is 14 residues long. The ends lost 5 bases at V and 4 bases at J; junction bases unmatched: 6. CDR3 in DNA: TGTGCCAGCAGTCCCTTAGACAGGGGCACTGAAGCTTTCTTT. It encodes CASSPLDRGTEAFF.

V usage is TRBV5-5 and J usage is TRBJ1-1; 10 bases are a match to TRBD1. Per the germline V gene, CDR1 is SGHKS and CDR2 is YYEKEE (reference sequence). The V segment lost 8 bases and the J segment 3 bases; nucleotides outside the gene matches: 7. The CDR3 spans 14 residues. CDR3 region: CASDRDRGYTEAFF. As DNA, the CDR3 is TGTGCCAGTGATCGGGACAGGGGCTACACTGAAGCTTTCTTT.

This clone has ten or more counts. This rearrangement joins TRBV30 to TRBJ1-4; 8 bases match TRBD1. Germline loops: CDR1 GTSNPN, CDR2 SVGIG (reference sequence). With V trimmed by 0 bases and J by 6 bases, 9 bases remained unmatched. The length of the CDR3 is 16 residues. The CDR3 DNA follows: TGTGCCTGGAGTGTAGGGGGACAGGTCGCGGATGAAAAACTGTTTTTT. Its protein product is CAWSVGGQVADEKLFF.

J is TRBJ1-6 and V is TRBV28; no clear D gene. There are 16 residues in the CDR3. V was trimmed by 4 bases and J by 8 bases, leaving 18 bases between them. Germline CDR1 MDHEN, CDR2 SYDVKM. CDR3 sequence (DNA): TGTGCCAGCAGTTCAGTCGAGTTGTTCGGAGATTCACCCCTCCACTTT. It codes for CASSSVELFGDSPLHF.

This chain joins TRBV5-8 and TRBJ2-4; D perhaps matches TRBD2 (5 bases). Per germline, CDR1 SGHTS and CDR2 YDEGEE. CDR3 size: 16 residues. V lost 1 base to trimming and J lost 0 bases, with 11 bases between them. The CDR3 DNA is TGTGCCAGCAGCTTGAGGCGCGGGCTAGCCAAAAACATTCAGTACTTC. It yields the protein CASSLRRGLAKNIQYF. Full variable domain (missing parts from reference TRBV5-8 and TRBJ2-4): EAGVTQSPTHLIKTRGQQATLRCSPISGHTSVYWYQQALGLGLQFLLWYDEGEERNRGNFPPRFSGRQFPNYSSELNVNALELEDSALYLCASSLRRGLAKNIQYFGAGTRLSVL.

This clone appeared a single time. This chain uses TRBV28 with TRBJ2-3; D unresolved. Germline CDR1 MDHEN, CDR2 SYDVKM. V was cut by 5 bases and J by 6 bases, with 12 bases left in between. This CDR3 is 13 amino acids long. CDR3 nucleotide sequence: TGTGCCAGCAGTCCCGGGTGGTCCGATACGCAGTATTTT. This encodes CASSPGWSDTQYF.

This chain's CDR3 is CASSQDWGGELGNTIYF. DNA of the CDR3: TGCGCCAGCAGCCAAGATTGGGGGGGCGAACTTGGAAACACCATATATTTT. The chain has TRBV4-3 and TRBJ1-3; TRBD1 is a possible D gene (6 bases). This CDR3 region has 17 residues. Germline V gene data show CDR1 as LGHNA and CDR2 as YSLEER. V was cut by 0 bases and J by 3 bases, with 15 bases left in between.

The chain carries TRBV28 and TRBJ1-3; D is unresolved. CDR3 length: 15 residues. Between the trimmed V and J ends, which lost 2 bases and 0 bases, there was a span of 8 bases. CDR1 is MDHEN and CDR2 is SYDVKM in the germline V gene. CDR3 loop: CASSLGLYSGNTIYF. The CDR3 DNA is TGTGCCAGCAGTTTAGGGCTGTACTCTGGAAACACCATATATTTT.

As regards this clone: Its ends do not fully match the called genes, so a read error is possible. J is TRBJ1-2 and V is TRBV18; TRBD1 might be the D (5 bases). CDR3 length equals 16 residues. Germline V gene sequence: CDR1 KGHSH, CDR2 LQKENI. The chain's CDR3 is CASSPLNIPGDYGYTF. CDR3 nucleotide sequence: TGTGCCAGCTCACCACTGAACATCCCCGGGGACTACGGCTACACCTTC.

The rearrangement links TRBV12-5 to TRBJ2-1, with 7 bases identical to TRBD2. V dropped 0 bases and J dropped 1; count of bases not matched to a gene: 6. Germline CDR1 and CDR2: LGHNT and FRNRAP. The CDR3 is 17 residues long. The CDR3 nucleotides read TGTGCTAGTGGTTTGGTACTAGGAGCGGGGTCCTACAATGAGCAGTTCTTC. Translated: CASGLVLGAGSYNEQFF.

The chain carries TRBV2 and TRBJ2-1; no definite D call. The CDR3 runs to 11 residues. The ends were cut back, 1 base at V and 12 bases at J, with 7 bases in the middle. Germline assignment: CDR1 SNHLY and CDR2 FYNNEI. The CDR3 here is CASSEGELQFF. CDR3 in DNA: TGTGCCAGCAGTGAAGGTGAGCTGCAGTTCTTC.

The genes are TRBV7-9 and TRBJ2-7, with a tentative D call TRBD1 (6 bases). The CDR3 is 16 amino acids. From germline, CDR1 is SEHNR and CDR2 FQNEAQ (reference sequence). Trimming removed 4 bases from V and 0 bases from J, with 16 bases in between. This CDR3 reads CASSSFYGGDSYEQYF. In nucleotides, the CDR3 is TGTGCCAGCAGCTCCTTTTATGGGGGCGACTCCTACGAGCAGTACTTC.

This chain links TRBV5-8 with TRBJ1-2; no reliable D call. CDR1 is SGHTS, CDR2 YDEGEE, per germline. This CDR3 spans 17 amino acids. V lost 6 bases to trimming and J lost 8 bases, with 29 bases between them. CDR3 sequence (DNA): TGTGCCAGCAAACGGGAGTCCACAGCGATACCGAAGGGAGGCTACACCTTC. Amino acid sequence: CASKRESTAIPKGGYTF.

The V call is TRBV5-4, the J call TRBJ2-1; D may be TRBD2 (6 bases). V dropped 0 bases and J dropped 1 base, with 8 bases sitting between them. CDR3 length: 15 residues. The germline V gene encodes CDR1 SGHNT and CDR2 YYREEE (reference sequence). The CDR3 DNA sequence: TGTGCCAGCAGCTTGGGAGGAGGGTCCTACAATGAGCAGTTCTTC. Its translation: CASSLGGGSYNEQFF.

This clone has only a few counts. The rearrangement uses TRBV7-2 and TRBJ2-3; maybe TRBD2 (5 bases). The CDR3 consists of 14 residues. Germline CDR1 is SGHTA and CDR2 is FQGNSA. V shed 0 bases and J shed 3 bases, with 7 bases lying between them. The CDR3 nucleotides are TGTGCCAGCAGCTTAGCCCCGGGGACAGATACGCAGTATTTT. This encodes CASSLAPGTDTQYF.

The chain carries TRBV2 and TRBJ2-7; 8 bases map to TRBD1. The CDR3 extends over 13 amino acids. V lost 5 bases to trimming and J lost 4 bases; unmatched junction nucleotides: 4. CDR1 is SNHLY and CDR2 is FYNNEI in the germline V gene. As DNA, the CDR3 is TGTGCCAGCAGTTCGGACAGGGTATACGAGCAGTACTTC. Translation gives CASSSDRVYEQYF.

V is TRBV18 and J is TRBJ2-7, with 8 bases matching TRBD1. The CDR3 is made up of 15 amino acids. Unmatched junction bases numbered 6, after V lost 0 bases and J lost 5 bases. In germline, CDR1 is KGHSH, CDR2 LQKENI. Written as DNA, the CDR3 is TGTGCCAGCTCACCACCTGGGACAGGTCTACACGAGCAGTACTTC. It specifies CASSPPGTGLHEQYF.

The chain recombines TRBV11-2 with TRBJ2-4; possible D gene TRBD2, 6 bases. This CDR3 has 14 amino acids. Germline CDR1 reads SGHAT; CDR2 reads FQNNGV. The V and J ends lost 1 base and 9 bases respectively, with 13 bases between them. This chain's CDR3 is CASSLGSFGGIQYF. The CDR3 DNA is TGTGCCAGCAGCTTAGGTTCTTTCGGGGGCATTCAGTACTTC.

This chain uses TRBV5-4 with TRBJ2-1; tentative D call: TRBD2 (6 bases). CDR3 length equals 14 residues. Looked up from germline, CDR1 is SGHNT and CDR2 is YYREEE (reference sequence). V gave up 3 bases and J gave up 10 bases, with 17 bases separating them. CDR3 residues: CASSSLGGAGEQFF. The DNA of the CDR3 is TGTGCCAGCAGCTCCCTTGGCGGGGCTGGGGAGCAGTTCTTC.

The gene calls are TRBV4-1 and TRBJ2-7; tentatively, D is TRBD1 (6 bases). The V gene's germline CDR1 is MGHRA and CDR2 YSYEKL. The germline V and J ends were trimmed by 2 bases and 1 base, with 12 bases remaining between them. This CDR3 has 15 residues. The CDR3 region is CASSQRAQGSYEQYF. DNA for the CDR3: TGCGCCAGCAGCCAAAGGGCACAGGGATCCTACGAGCAGTACTTC.

The rearrangement uses TRBV12-3 or TRBV12-4 and TRBJ1-5; 7 bases agree with TRBD1. The length of the CDR3 is 13 residues. J gave up 6 bases and V 6 bases, and 5 bases lay outside the gene matches. Here the CDR3 reads CASRPDRVQPQHF. In DNA form, the CDR3 reads TGTGCCAGCAGGCCCGACAGGGTTCAGCCCCAGCATTTT.

The chain has TRBV6-5 and TRBJ1-1, with D perhaps matching TRBD1 (5 bases). The CDR3 is made up of 15 amino acids. Per the germline V gene, CDR1 is MNHEY and CDR2 is SVGAGI. V lost 7 bases, J lost 2 bases, and 17 bases lay in between. The CDR3 region has the DNA TGTGCCAGCACCGGAACAGGATCCGCAAACACTGAAGCTTTCTTT. Its protein product is CASTGTGSANTEAFF.

The table lists this clone with a count of one. The chain recombines TRBV30 with TRBJ2-6; tentative D call: TRBD1 (5 bases). The V end lost 1 base, the J end lost 0 bases, and 13 bases lay between the germline ends. The CDR3 covers 17 residues. Germline assignment: CDR1 GTSNPN and CDR2 SVGIG (reference sequence). CDR3 sequence reads: CAWSGRTPSSGANVLTF. The CDR3 bases are TGTGCCTGGAGTGGTCGGACACCCTCCTCTGGGGCCAACGTCCTGACTTTC.

The J gene is TRBJ2-3, the V gene TRBV7-9, with TRBD2 identical over 10 bases. V was pared by 3 bases and J by 3 bases, with 3 bases of the junction left unmatched. The CDR3 is made up of 15 amino acids. Looked up from germline, CDR1 is SEHNR and CDR2 is FQNEAQ (reference sequence). The CDR3 DNA reads TGTGCCAGCAGCTTCAGCGGGGGGGGGACAGATACGCAGTATTTT. This codes for CASSFSGGGTDTQYF.

This clone was seen more than once but under ten times. The genes are TRBV7-2 and TRBJ1-2; D ambiguous. The germline V gene has CDR1 SGHTA and CDR2 FQGNSA. This CDR3 comprises 12 residues. Trimming cost V 2 bases and J 1 base, with 2 bases left between them. CDR3 loop: CASSLYNYGYTF. CDR3 nucleotide sequence: TGTGCCAGCAGCTTATATAACTATGGCTACACCTTC.

The chain uses TRBV2 and TRBJ2-5; 12 nucleotides line up with TRBD1. V gave up 10 bases and J gave up 4 bases; unmatched junction bases: 10. Germline lookup yields CDR1 SNHLY and CDR2 FYNNEI. This CDR3 comprises 15 residues. The chain's CDR3 is CATVEGTGGGETQYF. The CDR3 region has the DNA TGTGCCACAGTCGAAGGGACAGGGGGCGGAGAGACCCAGTACTTC.